This T cell receptor (beta chain) was observed in a study of beta chain features in type 1 diabetes. The study reverse transcribed the entire isolated RNA, so it sequenced expressed TCRB transcripts. The repertoire was sequenced with immunoSEQ multiplex PCR; TCRdb's copy has only in-frame clones and lacks some. This table holds hundreds of thousands of clones, around 28% found once. Germline CDR1 and CDR2: SGDLS and YYNGEE. The CDR3 is 16 residues long. V lost 0 bases to trimming and J lost 2 bases; unmatched junction nucleotides: 5. The rearrangement joins TRBV9 to TRBJ2-3; 8 bases agree with TRBD2. This clonotype was obtained from a man aged 18-30 years in good health. The sequenced sample was naive CD4+ T cells from blood. CDR3 in amino acids: CASSVVSGGVTDTQYF. The CDR3 DNA reads TGTGCCAGCAGCGTAGTGTCGGGAGGGGTCACAGATACGCAGTATTTT.